A selection of T cell receptor beta chains follows, all from one sample in a study of cytomegalovirus exposure and HLA in healthy donors. TCRdb's copy holds only in-frame clones and misses some; the assay was immunoSEQ multiplex PCR. This sample has 98,000 or so clones; around 95% occur once, and the top ten carry roughly 0.7%. Sequencing used PBMCs. The receptors stem from a woman aged 18-30 years in good health and CMV-seronegative. Both conserved end residues are trimmed from each CDR3.

v_call cdr3_aa
TRBV6-5 ASRETQGAQYGYT
TRBV18 ASSPPTGTGGENYGYT
TRBV5-6 ASSLKSWTGFIQY
TRBV6-5 ASSYFRAGGFTEAF
TRBV2 ASSEVSPNTGELF
TRBV7-6 ASSLAQGAGNEQF
TRBV30 AWSGPRSNGYT
TRBV4-3 ASSQAGGSRYTEAF
TRBV4-3 ASSLIAYDSEQF
TRBV5-4 ASSLALGQVNTEAF
TRBV27 ASRSGGSTEAF
TRBV19 ASSDAQQGEQF
TRBV6-5 ASSLAGGRTDTQY
TRBV30 AWRHTGGGF
TRBV4-1 ASSQLQGTSYEQY
TRBV6-6 ASSPSPGEETQY
TRBV14 ASSQDAGGYT
TRBV5-1 ASSPTESYEQY
TRBV10-3 AISDRRNEKLF
TRBV28 ASTPGTGPYEQY
TRBV27 ASWSLIRGSGANSPLH
TRBV27 ASSLDRSSYNEQF
TRBV6-1 ASRRVYEQY
TRBV5-1 ASSLVDSSYNEQF
TRBV18 ASSPPGTPANEQF
TRBV9 ASSVGGGASTDTQY
TRBV30 AWNLGVQGVRDEQY
TRBV19 ASSIDRETQY
TRBV30 AWSVFGAGYDSPLH
TRBV5-6 ASSDRGGSYNEQF
TRBV7-6 ASSLSPGGWETQY
TRBV7-9 ASSLAIGQGYEQY